A selection of T cell receptor beta chains follows, all from one sample in a study of vaccination effects on CD4 cells after COVID-19. These receptors lack a known antigen. Repertoires were generated with immunoSEQ multiplex PCR, while TCRdb's copy carries only in-frame clones and drops some. The sample has 25,000 to 35,000 clones, around 69% seen once. This sample comprised CD4+ T cells from PBMCs cultured without peptide, obtained after COVID-19 vaccination. The receptors shown here come from a human donor who received a COVID-19 vaccine. Each CDR3 is given with its conserved first and last residue. D genes are given only for firm matches. The size of a clone is reported for some rows only, either as once, few or many, or as a class for expanded clones.

>14|TRBV18|TRBJ2-7|TRBD2|-
CASSLGLAAYEQYF
TGTGCCAGCTCACTGGGACTAGCCGCCTACGAGCAGTACTTC
>17|TRBV4-2|TRBJ1-3|-|once
CASSQDNQRFSGNTIYF
TGTGCCAGCAGCCAAGATAACCAGCGATTCTCTGGAAACACCATATATTTT
>14|TRBV28|TRBJ1-2|-|-
CASSPFFGFYGYTF
TGTGCCAGCAGCCCTTTTTTTGGTTTCTATGGCTACACCTTC
>13|TRBV7-9|TRBJ1-6|-|-
CASSYRTAAPLHF
TGTGCCAGCAGTTATCGGACCGCCGCACCCCTCCACTTT
>14|TRBV7-2|TRBJ2-7|-|-
CASSPSSLATEQYF
TGTGCCAGCAGCCCTTCGTCCCTAGCAACCGAGCAGTACTTC
>13|TRBV2|TRBJ1-1|-|-
CASRVGLNTEAFF
TGTGCCAGCAGGGTGGGGTTGAACACTGAAGCTTTCTTT
>13|TRBV18|TRBJ1-5|-|few
CASSPIREQPQHF
TGTGCCAGCTCACCAATTAGGGAACAGCCCCAGCATTTT
>13|TRBV5-1|TRBJ1-2|-|hyperexpanded
CASSLPSLHGYTF
TGCGCCAGCAGCTTACCAAGTCTCCATGGCTACACCTTC
>13|TRBV7-8|TRBJ2-3|-|-
CASSFSLADTQYF
TGTGCCAGCAGCTTTTCCTTAGCAGATACGCAGTATTTT
>14|TRBV5-6|TRBJ2-5|TRBD2|-
CASSLGTSGLAQYF
TGTGCCAGCAGCTTAGGGACTAGCGGCTTGGCCCAGTACTTC
>13|TRBV19|TRBJ2-1|-|once
CASSPRGYNEQFF
TGTGCCAGTAGTCCTCGGGGGTACAATGAGCAGTTCTTC
>17|TRBV4-2|TRBJ1-3|TRBD1|-
CASSQDPGTGFGNTIYF
TGTGCCAGCAGCCAAGATCCCGGGACAGGGTTTGGAAACACCATATATTTT
>13|TRBV6-5|TRBJ1-1|-|-
CASRTAPNTEAFF
TGTGCCAGCAGAACAGCCCCGAACACTGAAGCTTTCTTT
>14|TRBV28|TRBJ2-3|-|-
CASSRDSQTDTQYF
TGTGCCAGCAGTCGGGACTCCCAGACAGATACGCAGTATTTT
>17|TRBV4-2|TRBJ2-5|-|-
CASSQDASGRTRETQYF
TGTGCCAGCAGCCAAGACGCTTCGGGGCGGACCCGGGAGACCCAGTACTTC
>11|TRBV30|TRBJ2-7|-|-
CAWSVRSRQYF
TGTGCCTGGAGTGTAAGGTCGAGGCAGTACTTC
>14|TRBV4-2|TRBJ1-2|TRBD1|-
CASDSGGTVYGYTF
TGTGCCAGCGATAGCGGGGGGACAGTCTATGGCTACACCTTC
>16|TRBV7-8|TRBJ2-7|-|-
CASSLGRISGPYEQYF
TGTGCCAGCAGCTTAGGTAGGATTAGCGGCCCCTACGAGCAGTACTTC
>14|TRBV7-9|TRBJ1-2|-|-
CASSPPTGRYGYTF
TGTGCCAGCAGCCCGCCGACAGGACGATATGGCTACACCTTC
>16|TRBV5-6|TRBJ2-6|-|-
CASRGQGISGANVLTF
TGTGCCAGCAGGGGACAAGGGATCTCTGGGGCCAACGTCCTGACTTTC
>11|TRBV5-1|TRBJ1-2|-|-
CASSLGGGYTF
TGCGCCAGCAGCTTGGGAGGGGGCTACACCTTC
>15|TRBV30|TRBJ2-6|-|-
CAWPPRDSGANVLTF
TGTGCCTGGCCTCCTAGGGACTCTGGGGCCAACGTCCTGACTTTC
>14|TRBV19|TRBJ1-4|-|-
CASSVAEGSEKLFF
TGTGCCAGTAGTGTGGCAGAGGGTAGCGAAAAACTGTTTTTT
>16|TRBV9|TRBJ2-2|TRBD1|-
CASSARQGPNTGELFF
TGTGCCAGCAGCGCCAGACAGGGACCGAACACCGGGGAGCTGTTTTTT